Listed here are 2 T cell receptor beta chains from one sample, sequenced in a study of T cells in tumors after PD-1 blockade. TCRdb's copy holds only in-frame clones and misses some; the assay was immunoSEQ multiplex PCR. The repertoire holds tens of thousands of clones, with around 80% as singletons. The material sequenced was PBMCs, taken before anti-PD-1 treatment. These TCRs come from a human donor with basal cell carcinoma.

V usage is TRBV14 and J usage is TRBJ1-4; 10 bases line up with TRBD1. V lost 4 bases and J lost 2; bases outside the gene matches: 1. CDR3 size: 15 residues. CDR1 is SGHDN and CDR2 is FVKESK in the germline V gene. CDR3 residues: CASSLGQGTNEKLFF. The CDR3 nucleotides read TGTGCCAGCAGCCTGGGACAGGGGACTAATGAAAAACTGTTTTTT.

The chain links TRBV6-5 to TRBJ1-4; perhaps TRBD1 as D (6 bases). Germline V lookup: CDR1 MNHEY, CDR2 SVGAGI. V was shortened by 6 bases and J by 3 bases, with 8 bases between the two germline ends. The CDR3 runs to 13 residues. In nucleotides, the CDR3 is TGTGCCAGCAGGCCAGGGGCTAATGAAAAACTGTTTTTT. Protein: CASRPGANEKLFF.